The source of this TCR beta chain is a study of identical twins. Germline V gene data show CDR1 as SGHRS and CDR2 as YFSETQ. V gave up 6 bases and J gave up 8 bases, with 11 bases separating them. The CDR3 totals 12 residues. In TCRdb, the 5' RACE reads were re-called with MiXCR into one record per CDR3 protein. The data show about 220,000 distinct CDR3 sequences, 6.5% to 8.5% seen once. This clonotype has only a few counts. Its antigen is undetermined. All donors were healthy Caucasians. Study-wide findings and caveats: Zero-insertion analyses were open to partial confounding by invariant MAIT and iNKT cells. Beta clonotypes that were abundant in cord blood contained fewer insertions, a pattern absent from memory repertoires.

The same specimen was also included in a second study, on yellow fever vaccine responses in identical twins.

The chain combines TRBV5-1 with TRBJ2-2; D is undetermined. The sequence came from a woman aged 18-29 years in good health. Source material: memory (CD45RO+) T cells sorted from blood. The CDR3: CASTPQAGELFF. In DNA form, the CDR3 reads TGCGCCAGCACCCCTCAAGCTGGGGAGCTGTTTTTT.